The following is a TCR beta chain sequence with its context. Its antigen is unknown. The record originates from a study of Ad26.COV2.S vaccination and SARS-CoV-2 variants. Treatment of the sample: roughly 20 received Ad26.COV2.S at low or high dose, single or two shots; 5 received placebo; per-sample allocation not given. The samples were gathered on day 63 after the first injection of vaccine or placebo. The CDR3 has 17 amino acids. Germline CDR1 MNHEY, CDR2 SMNVEV (reference sequence). J gave up 8 bases and V 1 base, and 13 bases lay outside the gene matches. Overall study results and limits: Responses of T cells in total may have been underestimated by the TCR breadth and depth analyses.

Clones were sequenced by immunoSEQ multiplex PCR, and TCRdb holds only the in-frame ones, with some missing. The table has hundreds of thousands of clones, about nine tenths seen once; the top ten hold around 6.4%. The chain is built from TRBV27 and TRBJ2-1; TRBD1 matches 8 bases. Sequencing was performed on peripheral blood, taken in a trial of Ad26.COV2.S vaccine versus placebo. This clonotype was obtained from a person aged 18 to 59 who received the Ad26.COV2.S COVID-19 vaccine or a placebo. The CDR3 protein is CASSLWWERAGGHEQFF. CDR3 bases: TGTGCCAGCAGTTTATGGTGGGAGAGAGCAGGGGGCCATGAGCAGTTCTTC.